This T cell receptor beta chain emerged from a study of response to subunit inactivated influenza vaccine. General observations from the study: Each seasonal influenza vaccination recruits few new T cells, the authors suggested.

TCRdb passed the RT-PCR reads through MiXCR, listing each CDR3 protein once. The top ten clones hold roughly 6.4% of a sample with hundreds of thousands of distinct CDR3 sequences, approximately 14% of them seen once. Points on this clonotype: Its antigen is still unknown.

J lost 7 bases, V lost 6 bases, and 8 bases had no gene match. From germline, CDR1 is MNHNS and CDR2 SASEGT. The CDR3 runs to 14 residues. V gene TRBV6-1 combines with J gene TRBJ1-4; TRBD1 matches at 7 bases. The sequencing here drew on PBMCs from blood, taken approximately 15 days before vaccination. The sequence came from a man between 45 and 60 years old who received an inactivated influenza vaccine. The CDR3 DNA sequence: TGTGCCAGCAGGAAGGGACAGCGAATTGAAAAACTGTTTTTT. It yields the protein CASRKGQRIEKLFF.